This TCR beta chain stems from a study of blood T cell repertoires in COVID-19. As for the study in general: There were acute and convalescent COVID-19 samples, and they came from the United States, Italy and Spain. The cDNA or gDNA used as material had been derived from T cells, B-cell-depleted T cells, or PBMCs.

Sequenced by immunoSEQ multiplex PCR; TCRdb stores in-frame clones only, minus some. The data show roughly 33,000 clones, approximately 81% seen once. V was pared by 10 bases and J by 7 bases, with 10 bases between. The CDR3 length is 10 residues. This clone was detected only once. The sequencing input was peripheral blood. The TCR comes from a human donor with acute or convalescent COVID-19. The donor label of this sample is uncertain. This chain connects TRBV12-3 or TRBV12-4 to TRBJ1-2; possible D gene TRBD1, 6 bases. CDR3 DNA: TGTGCCATCTACAGGGCTGGCTACACCTTC. Protein sequence: CAIYRAGYTF.